Below, one T cell receptor beta chain is given with its context. This sample was taken from a study of blood T cell repertoires in COVID-19. Looking at the study overall: Samples representing acute and convalescent COVID-19 were sourced from the United States, Italy and Spain. From T cells, B-cell-depleted T cells, or PBMCs came the material, which was cDNA or gDNA.

Seattle patients were enrolled during active infection and followed longitudinally. Assay: immunoSEQ multiplex PCR; the TCRdb copy retains only in-frame clones and omits some. The sample yields some 310,000 clones, approximately 87% seen once. CDR3 length equals 15 residues. Trimming took 5 bases from V and 6 from J; bases not matched to a gene: 4. Germline V lookup: CDR1 MNHEY, CDR2 SMNVEV (reference sequence). The V gene is TRBV27, the J gene TRBJ2-2; 12 bases agree with TRBD1. Sequencing was performed on peripheral blood. The clonotype was recovered from a woman aged 30 to 39 with COVID-19, enrolled during active disease. The CDR3 DNA reads as TGTGCCAGCAGTACCGGGACAGGGGGCTCCGGGGAGCTGTTTTTT. This sequence encodes CASSTGTGGSGELFF.